This record covers a single TCR beta chain. Antigen specificity is unknown. The sample originates from a study of cytomegalovirus exposure and HLA in healthy donors. Primers for the PCR totalled 60 Vbeta and 13 Jbeta. Measured with immunoSEQ multiplex PCR; TCRdb has only the in-frame clones, and not every one. The table has about 85,000 clones, under 80% seen once; the top ten hold roughly 1.9%. General study points: By a later analysis, the bulk of CMV-associated TCR beta chains appeared HLA-restricted.

After removal of 3 bases from V and 3 bases from J, the junction contained 11 bases not matched to a gene. This CDR3 has 16 residues. The germline V gene encodes CDR1 MDHEN and CDR2 SYDVKM. The specimen was PBMCs. The receptor was derived from a boy aged 5 to 17 in good health and CMV-seronegative. This chain uses TRBV28 with TRBJ2-7, with 7 nucleotides matching TRBD2. In DNA, the CDR3 is TGTGCCAGCAGTTTGCCCTCGGGGGGAAACCTCTACGAGCAGTACTTC. It is translated as CASSLPSGGNLYEQYF.